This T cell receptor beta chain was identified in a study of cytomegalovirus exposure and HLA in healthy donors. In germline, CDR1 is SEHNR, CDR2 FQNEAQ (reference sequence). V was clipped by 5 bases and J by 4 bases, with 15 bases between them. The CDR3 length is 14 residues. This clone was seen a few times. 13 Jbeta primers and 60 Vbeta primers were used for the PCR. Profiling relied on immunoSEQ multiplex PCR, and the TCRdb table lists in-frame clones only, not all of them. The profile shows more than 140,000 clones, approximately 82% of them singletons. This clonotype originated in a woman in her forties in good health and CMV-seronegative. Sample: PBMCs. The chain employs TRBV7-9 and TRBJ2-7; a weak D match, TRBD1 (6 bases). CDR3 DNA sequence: TGTGCCAGCAGCCCCCGACAGGTCCCATACGAGCAGTACTTC. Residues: CASSPRQVPYEQYF.